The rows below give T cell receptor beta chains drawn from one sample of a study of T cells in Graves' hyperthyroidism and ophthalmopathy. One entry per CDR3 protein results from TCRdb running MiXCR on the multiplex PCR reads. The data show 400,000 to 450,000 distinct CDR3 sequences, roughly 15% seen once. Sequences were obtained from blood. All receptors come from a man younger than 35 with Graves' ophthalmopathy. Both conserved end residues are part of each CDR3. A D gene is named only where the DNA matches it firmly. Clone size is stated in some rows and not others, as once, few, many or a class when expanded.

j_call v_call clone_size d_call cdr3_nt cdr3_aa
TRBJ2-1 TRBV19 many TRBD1 TGTGCCAGTAGTTTTGGGACAGGGGGCAGTTACAATGAGCAGTTCTTC CASSFGTGGSYNEQFF
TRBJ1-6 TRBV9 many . TGTGCCAGCAGCTCAGGACCTTCACCCCTCCACTTT CASSSGPSPLHF
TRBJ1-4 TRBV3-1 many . TGTGCCAGCAGCCAATCGGCCCTATCCGATGCAACTAATGAAAAACTGTTTTTT CASSQSALSDATNEKLFF
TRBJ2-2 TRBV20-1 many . TGCAGTGCTAGAGATCCCAACACCGGGGAGCTGTTTTTT CSARDPNTGELFF
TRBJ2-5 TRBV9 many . TGTGCCAGCAGCGGCCCGTTTGACGAGACCCAGTACTTC CASSGPFDETQYF
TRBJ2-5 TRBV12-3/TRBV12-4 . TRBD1 TGTGCCAGCACTATCCATGGCCAGGGGGAACAAGAGACCCAGTACTTC CASTIHGQGEQETQYF
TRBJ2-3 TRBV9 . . TGTGCCAGCAGCTCAGGGGGGGGTGGTTCGCCCACAGATACGCAGTATTTT CASSSGGGGSPTDTQYF
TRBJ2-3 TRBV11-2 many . TGTGCCAGCAGCTTATTTCGCTTCCATGGCACAGATACGCAGTATTTT CASSLFRFHGTDTQYF
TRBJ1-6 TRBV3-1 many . TGTGCCAGCAGCCAACGGGGGGTTAATTCACCCCTCCACTTT CASSQRGVNSPLHF
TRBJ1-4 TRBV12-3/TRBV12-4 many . TGTGCCAGCAGCCTCGCGCCCGGAAAACTGTTTTTT CASSLAPGKLFF
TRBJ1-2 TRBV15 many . TGTGCCACCAGCAGAGCTTTCGCCGGCACGTTTTTGTACACCTTC CATSRAFAGTFLYTF
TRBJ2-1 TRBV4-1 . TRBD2 TGCGCCAGCAGCCAAGGCCCACTAGCGAACCCTAGGGATGAGCAGTTCTTC CASSQGPLANPRDEQFF
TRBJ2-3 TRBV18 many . TGTGCCAGCTCACCAACGAGTCTCACGGTCACAGATACGCAGTATTTT CASSPTSLTVTDTQYF
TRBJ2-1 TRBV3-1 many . TGTGCCAGCAGCCAAGAGTCGGTTAGCGATGAGCAGTTCTTC CASSQESVSDEQFF
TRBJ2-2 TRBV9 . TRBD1 TGTGCCAGCAGCGTAGCTACAGGACAGGGGGCGGGCGGGGAGCTGTTTTTT CASSVATGQGAGGELFF
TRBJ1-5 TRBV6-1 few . TGTGCCAGCAGTGAACATCAGCCCCAGCATTTT CASSEHQPQHF
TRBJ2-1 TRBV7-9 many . TGTGCCAGCAGCTCTGGGACTGCCGCCAATGAGCAGTTCTTC CASSSGTAANEQFF
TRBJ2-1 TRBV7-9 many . TGTGCCAGCAGCCAGACGTCCAGGAGCTACAATGAGCAGTTCTTC CASSQTSRSYNEQFF
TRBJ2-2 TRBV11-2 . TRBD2 TGTGCCAACAGCTTAGAACTAGCGGGAGGGGCCGGGGAGCTGTTTTTT CANSLELAGGAGELFF
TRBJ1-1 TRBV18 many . TGTGCCAGCTCACCACCGAGCCTGCGGGGGAACACTGAAGCTTTCTTT CASSPPSLRGNTEAFF
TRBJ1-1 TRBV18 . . TGTGCCAGCTCATGGGACCCGGGGAAGACTGAAGCTTTCTTT CASSWDPGKTEAFF
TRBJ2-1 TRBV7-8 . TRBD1 TGTGCCAGCAGCCTGCGGGACAGGGCCTACAATGAGCAGTTCTTC CASSLRDRAYNEQFF
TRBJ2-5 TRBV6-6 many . TGTGCCAGCAGTTACATGGCCAATACACCTTCTCAAGAGACCCAGTACTTC CASSYMANTPSQETQYF
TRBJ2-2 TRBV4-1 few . TGCGCCAGCAGCCAAGCATCGTCAGTTCGGGACACCGGGGAGCTGTTTTTT CASSQASSVRDTGELFF
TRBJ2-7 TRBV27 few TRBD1 TGTGCCAGCAGTTTATCGGGGACAGGGAATCCCGCCTACGAGCAGTACTTC CASSLSGTGNPAYEQYF
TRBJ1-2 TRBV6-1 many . TGTGCCAGCAACCGCCTCGATGGCTACACCTTC CASNRLDGYTF
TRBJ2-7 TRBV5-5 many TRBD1 TGTGCCAGCAGCCCCTTGGACAGGGGCCGCTACGAGCAGTACTTC CASSPLDRGRYEQYF